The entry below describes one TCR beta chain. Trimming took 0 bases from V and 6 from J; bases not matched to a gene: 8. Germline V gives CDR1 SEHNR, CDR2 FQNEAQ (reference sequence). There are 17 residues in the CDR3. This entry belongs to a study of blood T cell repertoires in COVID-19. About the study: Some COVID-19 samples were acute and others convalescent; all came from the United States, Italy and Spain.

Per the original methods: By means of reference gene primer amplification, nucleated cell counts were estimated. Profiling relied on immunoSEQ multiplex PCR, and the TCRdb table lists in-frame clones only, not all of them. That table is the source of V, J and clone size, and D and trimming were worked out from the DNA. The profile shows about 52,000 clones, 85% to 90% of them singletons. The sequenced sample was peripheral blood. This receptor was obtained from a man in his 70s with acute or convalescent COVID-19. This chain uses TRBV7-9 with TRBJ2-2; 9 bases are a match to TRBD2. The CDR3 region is CASSLAVVAGVSGELFF. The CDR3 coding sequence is TGTGCCAGCAGCTTAGCGGTAGTAGCGGGGGTTTCCGGGGAGCTGTTTTTT.